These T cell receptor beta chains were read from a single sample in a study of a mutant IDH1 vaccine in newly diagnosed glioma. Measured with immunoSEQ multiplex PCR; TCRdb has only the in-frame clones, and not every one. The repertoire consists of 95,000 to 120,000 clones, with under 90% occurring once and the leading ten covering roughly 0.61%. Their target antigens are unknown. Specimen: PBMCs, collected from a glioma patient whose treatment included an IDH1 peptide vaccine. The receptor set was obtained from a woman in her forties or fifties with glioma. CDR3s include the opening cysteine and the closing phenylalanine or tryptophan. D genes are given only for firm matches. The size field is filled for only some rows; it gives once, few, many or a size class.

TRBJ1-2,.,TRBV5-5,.,TGTGCCAGCAGCATGTTTCGGGGGAACGGCGGCTATGGCTACACCTTC,CASSMFRGNGGYGYTF
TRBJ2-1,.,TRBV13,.,TGTGCCAGCAGCTTAAGGAATGAGCAGTTCTTC,CASSLRNEQFF
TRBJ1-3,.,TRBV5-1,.,TGCGCCAGCAGCTTGGATCGGACAGCTGGAAACACCATATATTTT,CASSLDRTAGNTIYF
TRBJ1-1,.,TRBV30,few,TGTGCCTGGAGGCCCGGGGGGACAAACACTGAAGCTTTCTTT,CAWRPGGTNTEAFF
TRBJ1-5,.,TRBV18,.,TGTGCCAGCTCACCGTCGAGGAGGTCGAGCAATCAGCCCCAGCATTTT,CASSPSRRSSNQPQHF
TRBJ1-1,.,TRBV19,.,TGTGCCAGTAGTGCTACAAGAGGTGGGGAGAACACTGAAGCTTTCTTT,CASSATRGGENTEAFF
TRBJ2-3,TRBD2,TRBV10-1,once,TGCGCCAGCCCAGGACTAGGACCCACAGATACGCAGTATTTT,CASPGLGPTDTQYF
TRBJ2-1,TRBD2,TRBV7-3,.,TGTGCCAGCAGCTCGGGACTAGCTCGATACAATGAGCAGTTCTTC,CASSSGLARYNEQFF
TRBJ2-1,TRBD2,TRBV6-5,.,TGTGCCAGCAGCCATGGACTAGCGGGAGGGAATGAGCAGTTCTTC,CASSHGLAGGNEQFF
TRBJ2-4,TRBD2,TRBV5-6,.,TGTGCCAGCAGCTTTGACCGGGAGGGCCTCCCGCCGTACTTC,CASSFDREGLPPYF
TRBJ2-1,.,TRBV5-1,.,TGCGCCAGCAGCTTGATTAACCCCATAGATGAGCAGTTCTTC,CASSLINPIDEQFF
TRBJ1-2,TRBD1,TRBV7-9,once,TGTGCCAGCAGCGGGACAGGGGAGGGCTATGGCTACACCTTC,CASSGTGEGYGYTF
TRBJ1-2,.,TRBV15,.,TGTGCCACCAGCAGGGAAAGGACAGTTTCCGGTGGCTACACCTTC,CATSRERTVSGGYTF
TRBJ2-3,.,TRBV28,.,TGTGCCAGCAGTTTAGGGCTAGACTTAAACACAGATACGCAGTATTTT,CASSLGLDLNTDTQYF
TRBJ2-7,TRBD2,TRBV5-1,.,TGCGCCAGCAGCCCAGGGACTAGTGTCTCCTACGAGCAGTACTTC,CASSPGTSVSYEQYF
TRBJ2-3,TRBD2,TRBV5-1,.,TGCGCCAGCAGCAGGCGGGAGAGTAGCACAGATACGCAGTATTTT,CASSRRESSTDTQYF
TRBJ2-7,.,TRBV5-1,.,TGCGCCAGCAGCTTGGCGTATAGGGGGGGCGAGCAGTACTTC,CASSLAYRGGEQYF
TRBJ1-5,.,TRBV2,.,TGTGCCAGCAAAGGCCTTCGGATGCAATCGCCCCAGCATTTT,CASKGLRMQSPQHF
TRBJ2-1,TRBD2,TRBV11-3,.,TGTGCCAGCAGCTTAGAAGCGGGAGGGCCCCTTGAGCAGTTCTTC,CASSLEAGGPLEQFF
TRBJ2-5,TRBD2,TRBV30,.,TGTGCCTGGAGCGACGAGCGGCGGGAGACGTGGGAGACCCAGTACTTC,CAWSDERRETWETQYF
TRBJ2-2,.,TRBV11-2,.,TGTGCCAGCAGCTCGGTACGGGGAGTCGCTGGGGAGCTGTTTTTT,CASSSVRGVAGELFF
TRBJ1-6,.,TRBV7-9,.,TGTGCCAGCAGCTTAGACCGACAGTGGATTAATTCACCCCTCCACTTT,CASSLDRQWINSPLHF
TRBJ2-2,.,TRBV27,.,TGTGCCAGCACCCATGGCGGGCTGGGGGAGCTGTTTTTT,CASTHGGLGELFF
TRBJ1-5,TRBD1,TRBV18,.,TGTGCCAGCTCACAACTATCCGGGACAGGGGGTTCTGGGCCCCAGCATTTT,CASSQLSGTGGSGPQHF
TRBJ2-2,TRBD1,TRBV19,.,TGTGCCAGTAGGCTATACAGGGGCCCCGGGGAGCTGTTTTTT,CASRLYRGPGELFF
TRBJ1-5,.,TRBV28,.,TGTGCCAGCAGTTTAGAGACAGTAGCACAGCCCCAGCATTTT,CASSLETVAQPQHF
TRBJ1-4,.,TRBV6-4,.,TGTGCCAGCAGTGAAGAAGGGGGGGCAGGGGAAAAACTGTTTTTT,CASSEEGGAGEKLFF
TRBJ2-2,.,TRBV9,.,TGTGCCAGCAGCGTAGACGGGTGGAACACCGGGGAGCTGTTTTTT,CASSVDGWNTGELFF
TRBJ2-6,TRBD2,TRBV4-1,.,TGCGCCAGCAGCCAGGGAGGACTAGCGGGAGGCGCCTCTGGGGCCAACGTCCTGACTTTC,CASSQGGLAGGASGANVLTF
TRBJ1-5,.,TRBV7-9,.,TGTGCCAGCAGCCCAGGACAGTCAAGCAATCAGCCCCAGCATTTT,CASSPGQSSNQPQHF
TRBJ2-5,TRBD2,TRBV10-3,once,TGTGCCATCAGTGCTAGCGGGAGCAGCCAGACCCAGTACTTC,CAISASGSSQTQYF
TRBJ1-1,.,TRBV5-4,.,TGTGCCAGCAGCCGCGGGAAACAGGGTCTTACTGAAGCTTTCTTT,CASSRGKQGLTEAFF
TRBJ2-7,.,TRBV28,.,TGTGCCAGCAGTTGGACCTCTTACTCCTACGAGCAGTACTTC,CASSWTSYSYEQYF
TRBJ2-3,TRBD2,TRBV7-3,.,TGTGCCAGCAAGGAGCTAGCGGGAGAGGGAGATACGCAGTATTTT,CASKELAGEGDTQYF
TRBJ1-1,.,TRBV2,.,TGTGCCAGCAGTGGTTTTCGGGGGCGGAACACTGAAGCTTTCTTT,CASSGFRGRNTEAFF
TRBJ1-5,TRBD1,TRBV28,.,TGTGCCAGCAGTACCCCCACCAGGGGGAATCAGCCCCAGCATTTT,CASSTPTRGNQPQHF
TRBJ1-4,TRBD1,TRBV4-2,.,TGTGCCAGCAGCCCTCCTTCCGGGACAGGGAAGGAAAAACTGTTTTTT,CASSPPSGTGKEKLFF
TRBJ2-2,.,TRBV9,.,TGTGCCAGCAGCGTAGGGGGACCACCGTACACCGGGGAGCTGTTTTTT,CASSVGGPPYTGELFF
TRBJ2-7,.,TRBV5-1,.,TGCGCCAGCAGCCAGAGCTACGAGCAGTACTTC,CASSQSYEQYF
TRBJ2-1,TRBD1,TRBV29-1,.,TGCAGCGTTGCCGGGACAGGGGGCTACAATGAGCAGTTCTTC,CSVAGTGGYNEQFF
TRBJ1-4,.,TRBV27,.,TGTGCCAGCAGTCGCCAAACTAATGAAAAACTGTTTTTT,CASSRQTNEKLFF
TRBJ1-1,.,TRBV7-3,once,TGTGCCAGCAGCTTAAATGCAGGGAGAGGAACTGAAGCTTTCTTT,CASSLNAGRGTEAFF